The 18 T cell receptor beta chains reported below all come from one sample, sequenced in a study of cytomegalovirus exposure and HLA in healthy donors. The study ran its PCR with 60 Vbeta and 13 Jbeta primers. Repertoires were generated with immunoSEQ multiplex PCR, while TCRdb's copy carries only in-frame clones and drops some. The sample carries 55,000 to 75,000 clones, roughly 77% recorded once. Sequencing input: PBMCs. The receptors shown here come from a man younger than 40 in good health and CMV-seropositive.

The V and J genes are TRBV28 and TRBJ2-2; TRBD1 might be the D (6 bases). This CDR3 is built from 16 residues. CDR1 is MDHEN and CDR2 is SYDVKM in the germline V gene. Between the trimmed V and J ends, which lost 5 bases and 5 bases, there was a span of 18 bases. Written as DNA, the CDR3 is TGTGCCAGCAGTCAAATTTACAGGGTTCGGACCGGGGAGCTGTTTTTT. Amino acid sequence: CASSQIYRVRTGELFF. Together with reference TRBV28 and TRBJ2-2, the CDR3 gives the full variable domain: DVKVTQSSRYLVKRTGEKVFLECVQDMDHENMFWYRQDPGLGLRLIYFSYDVKMKEKGDIPEGYSVSREKKERFSLILESASTNQTSMYLCASSQIYRVRTGELFFGEGSRLTVL.

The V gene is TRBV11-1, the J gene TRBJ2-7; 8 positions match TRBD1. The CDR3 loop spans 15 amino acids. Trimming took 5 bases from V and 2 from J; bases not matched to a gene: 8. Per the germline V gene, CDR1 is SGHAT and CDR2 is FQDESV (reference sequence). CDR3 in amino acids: CASSLIDRGTYEQYF. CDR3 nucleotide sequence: TGTGCCAGCAGCCTAATAGACAGGGGAACCTACGAGCAGTACTTC.

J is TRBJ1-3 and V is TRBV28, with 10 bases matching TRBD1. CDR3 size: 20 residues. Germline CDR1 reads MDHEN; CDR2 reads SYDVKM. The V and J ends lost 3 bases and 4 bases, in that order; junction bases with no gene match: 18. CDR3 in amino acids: CASSLGVGDRGHPGGNTIYF. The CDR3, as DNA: TGTGCCAGCAGTTTGGGAGTGGGGGACAGGGGCCACCCGGGAGGAAACACCATATATTTT.

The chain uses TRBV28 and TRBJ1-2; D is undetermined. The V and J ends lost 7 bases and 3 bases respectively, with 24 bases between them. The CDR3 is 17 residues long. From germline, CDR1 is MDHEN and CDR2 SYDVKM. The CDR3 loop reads CASTLLALGGGHYGYTF. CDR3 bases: TGTGCCAGCACCTTATTGGCGTTGGGTGGCGGTCACTATGGCTACACCTTC.

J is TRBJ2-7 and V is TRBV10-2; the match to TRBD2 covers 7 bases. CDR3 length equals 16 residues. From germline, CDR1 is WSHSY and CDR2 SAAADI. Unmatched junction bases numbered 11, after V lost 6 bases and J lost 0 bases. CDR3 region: CASSPFAGGSSYEQYF. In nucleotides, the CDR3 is TGCGCCAGCAGCCCTTTTGCCGGGGGGAGCTCCTACGAGCAGTACTTC.

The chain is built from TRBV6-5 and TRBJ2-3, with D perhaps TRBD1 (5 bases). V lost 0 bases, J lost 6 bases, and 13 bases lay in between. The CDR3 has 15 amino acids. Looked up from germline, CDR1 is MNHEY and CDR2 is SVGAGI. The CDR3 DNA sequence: TGTGCCAGCAGTTACTCGTCCAGGGTGTACGATACGCAGTATTTT. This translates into CASSYSSRVYDTQYF.

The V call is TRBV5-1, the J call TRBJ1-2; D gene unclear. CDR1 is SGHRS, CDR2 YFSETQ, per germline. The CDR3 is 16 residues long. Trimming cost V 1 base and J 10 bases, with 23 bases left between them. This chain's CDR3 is CASSLTVSPSSGHYTF. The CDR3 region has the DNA TGCGCCAGCAGCTTGACAGTCAGCCCCAGTTCTGGGCACTACACCTTC.

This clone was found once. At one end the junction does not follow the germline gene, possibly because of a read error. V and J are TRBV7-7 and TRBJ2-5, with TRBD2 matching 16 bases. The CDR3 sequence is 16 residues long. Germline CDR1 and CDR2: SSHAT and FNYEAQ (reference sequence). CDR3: CASSPPGLAGGETQYF. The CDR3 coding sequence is TGTGCTAGCAGCCCACCGGGACTAGCGGGGGGGGAGACCCAGTACTTC.

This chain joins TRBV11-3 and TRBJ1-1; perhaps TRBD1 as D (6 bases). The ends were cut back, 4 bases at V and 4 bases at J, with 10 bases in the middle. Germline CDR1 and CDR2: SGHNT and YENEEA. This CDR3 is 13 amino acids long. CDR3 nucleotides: TGTGCCAGCAGCTCGGGGGGCATCACTGAAGCTTTCTTT. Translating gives CASSSGGITEAFF. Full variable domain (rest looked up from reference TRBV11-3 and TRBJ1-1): EAGVVQSPRYKIIEKKQPVAFWCNPISGHNTLYWYLQNLGQGPELLIRYENEEAVDDSQLPKDRFSAERLKGVDSTLKIQPAELGDSAVYLCASSSGGITEAFFGQGTRLTVV.

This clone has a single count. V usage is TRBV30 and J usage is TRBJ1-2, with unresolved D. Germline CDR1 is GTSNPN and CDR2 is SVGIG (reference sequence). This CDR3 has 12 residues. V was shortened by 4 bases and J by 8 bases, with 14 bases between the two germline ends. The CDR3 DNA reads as TGTGCCTGGATGGGTGCATTGGGCGGCTACACCTTC. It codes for CAWMGALGGYTF.

The CDR3 bases are TGTGCCAGCAGGCGGACAGGGAGGGGTGAAAAACTGTTTTTT. Translation gives CASRRTGRGEKLFF. This chain connects TRBV5-4 to TRBJ1-4, with TRBD1 matching over 8 bases. Losses at the gene ends were 5 bases for V and 7 bases for J; bases not matched to a gene: 7. Germline values: CDR1 SGHNT, CDR2 YYREEE (reference sequence). The CDR3 contains 14 residues.

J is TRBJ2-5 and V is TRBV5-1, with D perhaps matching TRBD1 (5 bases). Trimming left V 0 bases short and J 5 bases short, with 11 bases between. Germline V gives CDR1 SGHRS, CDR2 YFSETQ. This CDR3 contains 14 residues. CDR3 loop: CASSLASAGETQYF. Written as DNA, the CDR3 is TGCGCCAGCAGCTTGGCCTCGGCAGGGGAGACCCAGTACTTC. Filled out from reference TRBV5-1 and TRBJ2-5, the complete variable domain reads KAGVTQTPRYLIKTRGQQVTLSCSPISGHRSVSWYQQTPGQGLQFLFEYFSETQRNKGNFPGRFSGRQFSNSRSEMNVSTLELGDSALYLCASSLASAGETQYFGPGTRLLVL.

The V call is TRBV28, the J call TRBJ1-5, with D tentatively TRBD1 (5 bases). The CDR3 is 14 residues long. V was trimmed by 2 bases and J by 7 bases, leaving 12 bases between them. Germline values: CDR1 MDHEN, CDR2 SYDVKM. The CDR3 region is CASSLGRRGQPQHF. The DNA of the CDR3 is TGTGCCAGCAGTTTAGGCAGAAGGGGACAGCCCCAGCATTTT.

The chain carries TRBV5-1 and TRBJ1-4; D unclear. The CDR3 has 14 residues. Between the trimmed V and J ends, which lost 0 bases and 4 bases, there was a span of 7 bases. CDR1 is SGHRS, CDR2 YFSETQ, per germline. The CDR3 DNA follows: TGCGCCAGCAGCTTGGAATCGGGTAATGAAAAACTGTTTTTT. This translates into CASSLESGNEKLFF. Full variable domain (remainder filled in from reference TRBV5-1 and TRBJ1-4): KAGVTQTPRYLIKTRGQQVTLSCSPISGHRSVSWYQQTPGQGLQFLFEYFSETQRNKGNFPGRFSGRQFSNSRSEMNVSTLELGDSALYLCASSLESGNEKLFFGSGTQLSVL.

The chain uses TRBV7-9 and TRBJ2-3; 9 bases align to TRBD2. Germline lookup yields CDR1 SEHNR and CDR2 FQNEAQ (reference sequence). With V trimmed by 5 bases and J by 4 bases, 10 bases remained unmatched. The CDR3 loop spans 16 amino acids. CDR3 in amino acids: CASSPASGGLSDTQYF. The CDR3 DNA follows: TGTGCCAGCAGCCCCGCGAGCGGGGGGTTATCAGATACGCAGTATTTT.

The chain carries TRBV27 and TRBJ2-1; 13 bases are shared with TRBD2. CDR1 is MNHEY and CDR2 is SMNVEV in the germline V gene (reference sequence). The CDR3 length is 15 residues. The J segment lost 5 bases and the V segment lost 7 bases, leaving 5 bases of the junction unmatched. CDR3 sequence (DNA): TGTGCCAGCATCCGCGGGACTAGCGGGAACAATGAGCAGTTCTTC. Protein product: CASIRGTSGNNEQFF.

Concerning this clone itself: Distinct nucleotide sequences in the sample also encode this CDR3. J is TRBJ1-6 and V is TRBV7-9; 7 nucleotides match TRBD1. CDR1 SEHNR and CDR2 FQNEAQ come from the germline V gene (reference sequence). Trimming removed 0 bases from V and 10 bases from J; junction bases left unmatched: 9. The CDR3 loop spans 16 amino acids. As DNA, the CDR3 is TGTGCCAGCAGCTTAGCGCTGACAGGGCGGGACTCACCCCTCCACTTT. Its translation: CASSLALTGRDSPLHF.

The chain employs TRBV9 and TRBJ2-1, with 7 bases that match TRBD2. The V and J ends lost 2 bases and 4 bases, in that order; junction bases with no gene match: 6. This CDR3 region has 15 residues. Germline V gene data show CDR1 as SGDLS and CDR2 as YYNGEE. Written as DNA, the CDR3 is TGTGCCAGCAGCGTGGGAGGGAGGATTTACAATGAGCAGTTCTTC. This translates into CASSVGGRIYNEQFF.